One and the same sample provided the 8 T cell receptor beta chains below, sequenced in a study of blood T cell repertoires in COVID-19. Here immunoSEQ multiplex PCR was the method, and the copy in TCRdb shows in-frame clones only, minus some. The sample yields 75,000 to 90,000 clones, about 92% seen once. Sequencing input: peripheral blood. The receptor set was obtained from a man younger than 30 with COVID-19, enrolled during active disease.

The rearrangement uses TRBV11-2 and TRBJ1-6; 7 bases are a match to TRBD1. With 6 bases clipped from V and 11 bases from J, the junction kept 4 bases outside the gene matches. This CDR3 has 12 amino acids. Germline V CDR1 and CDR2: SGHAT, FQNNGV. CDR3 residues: CASSDRATPLHF. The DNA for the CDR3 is TGTGCCAGCAGTGACAGGGCTACACCCCTCCACTTT.

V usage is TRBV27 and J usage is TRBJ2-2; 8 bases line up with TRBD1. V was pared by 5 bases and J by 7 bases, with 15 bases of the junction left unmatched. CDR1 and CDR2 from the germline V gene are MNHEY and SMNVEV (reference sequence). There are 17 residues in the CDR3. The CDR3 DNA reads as TGTGCCAGCAGTCGTATCTCAGGGGGCGAGGGAATCGGGGAGCTGTTTTTT. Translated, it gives CASSRISGGEGIGELFF.

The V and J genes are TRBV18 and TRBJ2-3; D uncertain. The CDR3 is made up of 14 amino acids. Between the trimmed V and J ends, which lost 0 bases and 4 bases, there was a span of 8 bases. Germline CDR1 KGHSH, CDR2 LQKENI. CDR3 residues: CASSPPPTPDTQYF. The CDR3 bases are TGTGCCAGCTCACCACCCCCCACACCAGATACGCAGTATTTT.

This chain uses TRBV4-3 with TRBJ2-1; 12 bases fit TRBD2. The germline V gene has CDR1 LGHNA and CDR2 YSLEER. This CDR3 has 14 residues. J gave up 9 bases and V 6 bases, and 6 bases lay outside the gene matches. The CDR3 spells CASSVTSGRGEQFF. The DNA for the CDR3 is TGCGCCAGCAGTGTGACTAGCGGGAGAGGTGAGCAGTTCTTC.

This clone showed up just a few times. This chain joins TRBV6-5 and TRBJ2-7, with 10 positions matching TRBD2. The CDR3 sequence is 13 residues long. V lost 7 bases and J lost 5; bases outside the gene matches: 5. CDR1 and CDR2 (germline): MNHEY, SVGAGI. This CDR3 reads CASKTSGFHEQYF. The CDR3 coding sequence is TGTGCCAGCAAGACTAGCGGGTTTCACGAGCAGTACTTC.

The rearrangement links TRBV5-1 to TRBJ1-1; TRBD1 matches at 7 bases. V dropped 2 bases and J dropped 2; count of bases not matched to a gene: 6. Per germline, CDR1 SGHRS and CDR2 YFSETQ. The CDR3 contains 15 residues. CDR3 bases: TGCGCCAGCAGCTTAGGGGGCCGCGGTAACACTGAAGCTTTCTTT. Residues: CASSLGGRGNTEAFF.

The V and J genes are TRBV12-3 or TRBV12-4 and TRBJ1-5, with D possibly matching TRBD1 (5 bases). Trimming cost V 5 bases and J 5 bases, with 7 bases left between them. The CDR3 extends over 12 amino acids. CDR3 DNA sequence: TGTGCCAGCAGTAACAGGTATCAGCCCCAGCATTTT. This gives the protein CASSNRYQPQHF.

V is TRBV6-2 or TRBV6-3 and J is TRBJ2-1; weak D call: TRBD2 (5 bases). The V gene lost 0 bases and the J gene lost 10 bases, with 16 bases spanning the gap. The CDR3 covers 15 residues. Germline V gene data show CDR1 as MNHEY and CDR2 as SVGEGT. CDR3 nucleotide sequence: TGTGCCAGCAGTTACTCGTGGACTGGATTACGGGAGCAGTTCTTC. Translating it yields CASSYSWTGLREQFF.